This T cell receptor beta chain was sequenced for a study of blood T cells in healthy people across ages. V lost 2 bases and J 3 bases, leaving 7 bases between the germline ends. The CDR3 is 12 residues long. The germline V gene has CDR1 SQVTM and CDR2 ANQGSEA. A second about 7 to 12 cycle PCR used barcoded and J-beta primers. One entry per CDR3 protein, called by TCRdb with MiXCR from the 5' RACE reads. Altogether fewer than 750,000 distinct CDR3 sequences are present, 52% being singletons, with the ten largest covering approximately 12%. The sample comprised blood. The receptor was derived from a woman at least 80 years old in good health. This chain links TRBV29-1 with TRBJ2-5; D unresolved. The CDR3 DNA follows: TGCAGCGTTGAAAGGGTTAAAGAGACCCAGTACTTC. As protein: CSVERVKETQYF.